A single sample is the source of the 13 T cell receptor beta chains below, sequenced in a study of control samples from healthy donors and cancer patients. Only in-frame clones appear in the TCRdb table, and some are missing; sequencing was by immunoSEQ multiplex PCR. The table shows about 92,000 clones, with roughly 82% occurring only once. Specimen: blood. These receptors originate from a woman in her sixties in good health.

The CDR3 DNA reads as TGTGCCAGTAGTATAGCCGGACAGGCTGATCAGCCCCAGCATTTT. It yields the protein CASSIAGQADQPQHF. The V gene is TRBV19, the J gene TRBJ1-5; 7 positions agree with TRBD1. Germline values: CDR1 LNHDA, CDR2 SQIVND (reference sequence). The ends lost 1 base at V and 5 bases at J; junction bases unmatched: 5. The CDR3 loop spans 15 amino acids.

For the CDR3, the DNA is TGTGCCAGCAGATCCCTCTCTAGAGGGGAGACCCAGTACTTC. This encodes CASRSLSRGETQYF. The chain uses TRBV27 and TRBJ2-5, with D tentatively TRBD2 (5 bases). Deletions cut 6 bases from V and 5 bases from J, with 16 bases between. The CDR3 totals 14 residues. Germline V lookup: CDR1 MNHEY, CDR2 SMNVEV (reference sequence).

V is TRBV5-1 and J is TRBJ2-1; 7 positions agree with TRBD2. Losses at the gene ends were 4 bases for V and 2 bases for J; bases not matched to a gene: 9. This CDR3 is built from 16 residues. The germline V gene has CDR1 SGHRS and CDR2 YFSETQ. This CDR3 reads CASSLNTGTTYNEQFF. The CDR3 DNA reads TGCGCCAGCAGCCTGAACACCGGGACTACCTACAATGAGCAGTTCTTC.

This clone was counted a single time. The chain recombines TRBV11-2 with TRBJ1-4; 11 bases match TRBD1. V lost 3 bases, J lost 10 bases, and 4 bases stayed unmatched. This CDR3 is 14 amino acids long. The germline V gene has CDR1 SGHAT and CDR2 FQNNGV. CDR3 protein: CASSLGQGVGKLFF. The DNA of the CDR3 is TGTGCCAGCAGCTTGGGACAGGGGGTTGGAAAACTGTTTTTT.

The CDR3 is CASSLWSATIYEQYF. In nucleotides, the CDR3 is TGCGCCAGCAGCTTGTGGTCAGCCACTATCTACGAGCAGTACTTC. The chain employs TRBV5-1 and TRBJ2-7; unclear D gene. The germline gives CDR1 SGHRS, CDR2 YFSETQ. The V gene lost 1 base and the J gene lost 3 bases, with 14 bases spanning the gap. This CDR3 is built from 15 residues.

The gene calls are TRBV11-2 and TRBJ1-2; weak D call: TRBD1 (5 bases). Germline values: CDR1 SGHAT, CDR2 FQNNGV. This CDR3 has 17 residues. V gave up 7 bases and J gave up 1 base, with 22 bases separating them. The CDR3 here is CASTFDSFPSGNYGYTF. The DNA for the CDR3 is TGTGCCAGCACCTTCGACAGTTTCCCCTCGGGTAACTATGGCTACACCTTC.

DNA of the CDR3: TGTGCCAGCATGGAAATGACAGGGATTAATTCACCCCTCCACTTT. This codes for CASMEMTGINSPLHF. The chain couples TRBV6-5 to TRBJ1-6; TRBD1 matches 7 bases. V lost 7 bases and J lost 6; bases outside the gene matches: 9. CDR3 size: 15 residues. Germline V gene data show CDR1 as MNHEY and CDR2 as SVGAGI.

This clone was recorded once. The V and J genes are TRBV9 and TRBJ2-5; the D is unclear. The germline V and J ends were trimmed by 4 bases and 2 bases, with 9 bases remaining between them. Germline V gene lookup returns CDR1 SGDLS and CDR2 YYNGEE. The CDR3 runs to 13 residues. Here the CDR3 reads CASSRAVQETQYF. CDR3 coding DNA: TGTGCCAGCAGCCGGGCGGTGCAAGAGACCCAGTACTTC.

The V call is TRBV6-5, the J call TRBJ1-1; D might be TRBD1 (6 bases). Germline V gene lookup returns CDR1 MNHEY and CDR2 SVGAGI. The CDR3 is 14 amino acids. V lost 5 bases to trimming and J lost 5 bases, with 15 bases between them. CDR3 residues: CASSNRASKTEAFF. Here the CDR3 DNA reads TGTGCCAGCAGTAACAGGGCGTCGAAGACTGAAGCTTTCTTT.

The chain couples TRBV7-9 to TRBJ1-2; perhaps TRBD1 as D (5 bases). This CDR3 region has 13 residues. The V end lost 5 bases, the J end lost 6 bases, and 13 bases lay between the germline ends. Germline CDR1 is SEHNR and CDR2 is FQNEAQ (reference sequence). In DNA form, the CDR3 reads TGTGCCAGCAGCCGCCGACAGAGAGATGGCTACACCTTC. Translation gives CASSRRQRDGYTF. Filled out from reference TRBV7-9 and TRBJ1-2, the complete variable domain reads DTGVSQNPRHKITKRGQNVTFRCDPISEHNRLYWYRQTLGQGPEFLTYFQNEAQLEKSRLLSDRFSAERPKGSFSTLEIQRTEQGDSAMYLCASSRRQRDGYTFGSGTRLTVV.

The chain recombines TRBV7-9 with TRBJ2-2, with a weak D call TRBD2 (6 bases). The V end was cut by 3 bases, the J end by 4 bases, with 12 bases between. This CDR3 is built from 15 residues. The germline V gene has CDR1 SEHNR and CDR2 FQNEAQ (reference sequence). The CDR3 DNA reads TGTGCCAGCAGCTTCGACGGGGGTGCCACCGGGGAGCTGTTTTTT. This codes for CASSFDGGATGELFF. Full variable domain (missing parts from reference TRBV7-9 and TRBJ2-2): DTGVSQNPRHKITKRGQNVTFRCDPISEHNRLYWYRQTLGQGPEFLTYFQNEAQLEKSRLLSDRFSAERPKGSFSTLEIQRTEQGDSAMYLCASSFDGGATGELFFGEGSRLTVL.

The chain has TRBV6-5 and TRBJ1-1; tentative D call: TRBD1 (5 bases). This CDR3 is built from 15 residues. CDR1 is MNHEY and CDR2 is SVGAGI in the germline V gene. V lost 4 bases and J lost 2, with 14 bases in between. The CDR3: CASSSLGRSNTEAFF. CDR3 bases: TGTGCCAGCAGTTCCCTGGGACGGAGTAACACTGAAGCTTTCTTT.

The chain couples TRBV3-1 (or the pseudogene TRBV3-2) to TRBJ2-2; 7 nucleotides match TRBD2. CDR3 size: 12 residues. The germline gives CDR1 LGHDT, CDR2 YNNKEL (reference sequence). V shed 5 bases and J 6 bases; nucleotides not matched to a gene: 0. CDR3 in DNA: TGTGCCAGCAGCAGCGGGGCCGGGGAGCTGTTTTTT. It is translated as CASSSGAGELFF.